The T cell receptor beta chain described here comes from a study of response to subunit inactivated influenza vaccine. Comment on this clonotype: Its antigen is unidentified.

Findings of the study overall: The study's authors posited that every seasonal influenza vaccination enlists few new T cells.

TCRdb reprocessed the RT-PCR reads via MiXCR and lists one record per CDR3 protein. This table holds 650,000 or so distinct CDR3 sequences, 12% to 15% found once. The CDR3 sequence is 13 residues long. In germline, CDR1 is SGHTA, CDR2 FQGNSA. V dropped 3 bases and J dropped 2 bases, with 6 bases sitting between them. This specimen was PBMCs from blood, taken 14 to 15 days before vaccination. The receptor was isolated from a man aged 45 to 65 who received an inactivated influenza vaccine. The chain links TRBV7-2 to TRBJ2-3; unclear D gene. CDR3 loop: CASSFTPTDTQYF. CDR3 bases: TGTGCCAGCAGCTTTACCCCCACAGATACGCAGTATTTT.